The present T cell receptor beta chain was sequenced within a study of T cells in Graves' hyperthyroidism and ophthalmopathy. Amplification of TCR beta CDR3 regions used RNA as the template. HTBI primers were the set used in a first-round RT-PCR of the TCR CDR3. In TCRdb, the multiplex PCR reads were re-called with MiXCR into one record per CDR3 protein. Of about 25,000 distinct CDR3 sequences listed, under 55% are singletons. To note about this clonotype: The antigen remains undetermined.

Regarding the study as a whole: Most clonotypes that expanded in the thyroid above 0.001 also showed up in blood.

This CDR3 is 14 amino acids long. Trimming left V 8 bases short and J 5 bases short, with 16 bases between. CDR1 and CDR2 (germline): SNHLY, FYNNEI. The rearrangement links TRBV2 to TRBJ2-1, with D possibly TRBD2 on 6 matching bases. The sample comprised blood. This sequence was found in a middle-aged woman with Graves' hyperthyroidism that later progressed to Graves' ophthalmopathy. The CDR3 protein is CASRGRILNNEQFF. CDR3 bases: TGTGCCAGCCGAGGGAGGATTCTCAACAATGAGCAGTTCTTC.